This record covers a single T cell receptor beta chain. The CDR3 covers 14 residues. Per the germline V gene, CDR1 is SGHRS and CDR2 is YFSETQ. V gave up 2 bases and J gave up 2 bases, with 10 bases separating them. The CD8+ and CD4+ T cells were isolated magnetically using a negative isolation approach, whereas the TEMRA cells were enriched by FACS. These data come from a study of CD8 T cells in Susac syndrome. RNA totalling about 0.45 to 1 ug underwent reverse transcription with random hexamers. TCRdb fed the immunoSEQ multiplex PCR reads into MiXCR, producing one record per CDR3 protein. The table records 95,000 to 150,000 distinct CDR3 sequences, roughly 95% of them present only once.

This clonotype was obtained from a human donor with Susac syndrome. The chain is built from TRBV5-1 and TRBJ1-1; D gene ambiguous. The material sequenced was CD4+ T cells from PBMCs. The CDR3 DNA is TGCGCCAGCAGCTTCCCAGGCTCCAACACTGAAGCTTTCTTT. Translating it yields CASSFPGSNTEAFF.